One and the same sample provided the 23 T cell receptor beta chains below, sequenced in a study of graft-versus-host responses after intestinal transplantation. Clones were read by immunoSEQ multiplex PCR, and TCRdb kept only the in-frame ones, dropping some. This table holds about 96,000 clones, about nine tenths found once. These receptors have no known antigen. The source material was unstimulated CD4+ T cells sorted from spleen or lymph node cells, sampled before intestinal transplant. The origin of the receptors is a human donor who received an intestinal transplant.

The CDR3 nucleotides are TGTGCCAGCTCACGGCGGGACTCCAACACAGATACGCAGTATTTT. Protein sequence: CASSRRDSNTDTQYF. This chain connects TRBV18 to TRBJ2-3, with a possible D match to TRBD2 (6 bases). This CDR3 has 15 residues. The germline V and J ends were trimmed by 4 bases and 2 bases, with 13 bases remaining between them. CDR1 and CDR2 (germline): KGHSH, LQKENI.

The chain couples TRBV6-5 to TRBJ2-7, with TRBD2 as a possible D gene (6 bases). CDR3 length: 13 amino acids. Germline V gene lookup returns CDR1 MNHEY and CDR2 SVGAGI. The V and J ends lost 2 bases and 4 bases respectively, with 9 bases between them. As DNA, the CDR3 is TGTGCCAGCAGTTACGGGGGGAGATACGAGCAGTACTTC. Translated: CASSYGGRYEQYF.

This clone was recorded only once. The V gene is TRBV19, the J gene TRBJ1-1; TRBD1 matches at 10 bases. The CDR3 spans 14 residues. Losses at the gene ends were 3 bases for V and 10 bases for J; bases not matched to a gene: 8. Germline V gene lookup returns CDR1 LNHDA and CDR2 SQIVND (reference sequence). CDR3 DNA sequence: TGTGCCAGTAGTATTTCCGGGACAGGGGTGGGAGCTTTCTTT. It is translated as CASSISGTGVGAFF.

The gene calls are TRBV6-1 and TRBJ1-3; 7 bases align to TRBD1. The germline CDR1 and CDR2 sequences are MNHNS and SASEGT. This CDR3 contains 14 residues. After removal of 5 bases from V and 7 bases from J, the junction contained 8 bases not matched to a gene. The DNA for the CDR3 is TGTGCCAGCAGTTCCCGACAGGGTGGCAACACCATATATTTT. Its protein is CASSSRQGGNTIYF.

This clone was found once. The CDR3 DNA is TGTGCCAGCAGTTTAGGTAGCGGGAGGGCCTACGAGCAGTACTTC. This codes for CASSLGSGRAYEQYF. The chain joins TRBV28 to TRBJ2-7; 11 nucleotides align to TRBD2. Germline V CDR1 and CDR2: MDHEN, SYDVKM. Trimming removed 2 bases from V and 2 bases from J; junction bases left unmatched: 2. The CDR3 is 15 amino acids.

This chain connects TRBV14 to TRBJ2-7; D uncertain. This CDR3 is built from 15 residues. Germline loops: CDR1 SGHDN, CDR2 FVKESK. V lost 1 base to trimming and J lost 0 bases, with 10 bases between them. Here the CDR3 reads CASSQGLLSSYEQYF. The CDR3 DNA reads as TGTGCCAGCAGCCAAGGACTCCTCAGCTCCTACGAGCAGTACTTC.

J is TRBJ2-7 and V is TRBV7-2; 11 bases align to TRBD1. CDR1 and CDR2 (germline): SGHTA, FQGNSA. This CDR3 contains 17 residues. The V gene end was trimmed by 5 bases and the J gene end by 3 bases; junction bases not matched to a gene: 12. CDR3 in amino acids: CASSIQRNGTGGYEQYF. The CDR3 coding sequence is TGTGCCAGCAGCATTCAAAGGAACGGGACAGGGGGCTACGAGCAGTACTTC.

In this sample, this clone turned up once. V gene TRBV19 combines with J gene TRBJ1-5; tentatively, D is TRBD1 (5 bases). Germline V gene sequence: CDR1 LNHDA, CDR2 SQIVND (reference sequence). This CDR3 region has 15 residues. V shed 7 bases and J shed 4 bases, with 17 bases lying between them. In DNA, the CDR3 is TGTGCCAGTAAGATTTGGGGGGATGGGAATCAGCCCCAGCATTTT. Its translation is CASKIWGDGNQPQHF.

The rearrangement uses TRBV2 and TRBJ1-1; no reliable D call. The CDR3 is 15 residues long. V lost 2 bases and J lost 2, with 12 bases in between. Germline CDR1 reads SNHLY; CDR2 reads FYNNEI. The CDR3 is CASSELRTVNTEAFF. CDR3 nucleotide sequence: TGTGCCAGCAGTGAACTCAGGACGGTTAACACTGAAGCTTTCTTT.

This CDR3 reads CASSLANNQPQHF. The CDR3 coding sequence is TGTGCCAGCAGCTTAGCCAACAATCAGCCCCAGCATTTT. The rearrangement links TRBV7-9 to TRBJ1-5; D call uncertain. This CDR3 comprises 13 residues. Trimming left V 0 bases short and J 3 bases short, with 3 bases between. Germline loops: CDR1 SEHNR, CDR2 FQNEAQ (reference sequence).

This chain uses TRBV11-2 with TRBJ2-2; no firm D call. From germline, CDR1 is SGHAT and CDR2 FQNNGV. Trimming took off 1 base at V and 3 bases at J, with 9 bases between the two ends. CDR3 length: 15 residues. In DNA form, the CDR3 reads TGTGCCAGCAGCTTAGGGGCCCTTTACACCGGGGAGCTGTTTTTT. Translating it yields CASSLGALYTGELFF.

The CDR3 DNA sequence: TGTGCCAGCAGCATCCCTTCTCTCACAGATACGCAGTATTTT. Translating it yields CASSIPSLTDTQYF. The V call is TRBV9, the J call TRBJ2-3; D is unclear. Germline V lookup: CDR1 SGDLS, CDR2 YYNGEE. The V gene lost 4 bases and the J gene lost 2 bases, with 11 bases spanning the gap. CDR3 length: 14 residues.

This sequence joins TRBV7-9 and TRBJ2-1; TRBD1 agrees at 11 bases. Germline lookup yields CDR1 SEHNR and CDR2 FQNEAQ (reference sequence). The junction had 7 bases not matched to a gene; V was cut back by 5 bases and J by 1 base. This CDR3 comprises 17 residues. The CDR3 loop is CASSNLGQGASYNEQFF. The DNA for the CDR3 is TGTGCCAGCAGCAACCTCGGACAGGGGGCGTCCTACAATGAGCAGTTCTTC.

The chain employs TRBV21-1 and TRBJ2-5; TRBD1, the table's D call, was not compared with the DNA. The last part of the DNA fits TRBJ2-7 better; the J call may be wrong. TRBV21-1 is described as a pseudogene. The CDR3 has 17 amino acids. CDR3 coding DNA: TGTGCCAGCAGCAAGGTCCGCCCGGACAGGGGTCCCTACGAGCAGTACTTC. Amino acids: CASSKVRPDRGPYEQYF.

This chain uses TRBV15 with TRBJ2-7; D remains ambiguous. Trimming removed 1 base from V and 6 bases from J, with 7 bases in between. The length of the CDR3 is 12 residues. In germline, CDR1 is LNHNV, CDR2 YYDKDF (reference sequence). The DNA of the CDR3 is TGTGCCACCAGCAGAGGGGTTGGCGAGCAGTACTTC. Its translation: CATSRGVGEQYF.

J is TRBJ2-3 and V is TRBV5-1, with D maybe TRBD2 (5 bases). CDR3 length: 18 amino acids. Between the trimmed V and J ends, which lost 3 bases and 2 bases, there was a span of 22 bases. CDR1 is SGHRS and CDR2 is YFSETQ in the germline V gene. As DNA, the CDR3 is TGCGCCAGCAGCTCCTGGAGGCTCGGGATACCCCACACAGATACGCAGTATTTT. Residues: CASSSWRLGIPHTDTQYF.

The sample holds one count of this clone. CDR3 residues: CASSREALQETQYF. The CDR3 DNA reads TGTGCCAGTAGTCGCGAGGCCCTACAAGAGACCCAGTACTTC. V usage is TRBV19 and J usage is TRBJ2-5; no reliable D call. The CDR3 totals 14 residues. CDR1 and CDR2 (germline): LNHDA, SQIVND (reference sequence). Trimming shortened V by 5 bases and J by 2 bases, and 12 bases separated the two germline ends.

The V gene is TRBV30, the J gene TRBJ2-1; D not certain. The CDR3 has 14 residues. Deletions cut 8 bases from V and 6 bases from J, with 20 bases between. Germline V gene sequence: CDR1 GTSNPN, CDR2 SVGIG (reference sequence). This CDR3 reads CAQTRRLTPNEQFF. CDR3 DNA: TGTGCCCAGACGAGGCGGCTAACACCCAATGAGCAGTTCTTC.

The V and J genes are TRBV6-6 and TRBJ2-7, with D possibly being TRBD1 (6 bases). The V and J ends lost 2 bases and 0 bases respectively, with 11 bases between them. Germline V CDR1 and CDR2: MNHNY, SVGAGI (reference sequence). The CDR3 loop spans 15 amino acids. CDR3 sequence reads: CASSYGGITSYEQYF. CDR3 DNA sequence: TGTGCCAGCAGTTACGGGGGCATCACCTCCTACGAGCAGTACTTC.

In DNA form, the CDR3 reads TGTGCCAGCAGTGAAGCCGGGACACGCTTCAATCAGCCCCAGCATTTT. Translating it yields CASSEAGTRFNQPQHF. This chain connects TRBV6-1 to TRBJ1-5, with a weak D call TRBD1 (6 bases). Trimming took 0 bases from V and 3 from J, leaving 12 bases between them. CDR1 and CDR2 (germline): MNHNS, SASEGT. The CDR3 is 16 amino acids.

The rearrangement uses TRBV25-1 and TRBJ2-5; the match to TRBD2 covers 12 bases. CDR3 length: 14 residues. Per germline, CDR1 MGHDK and CDR2 SYGVNS. The J segment lost 5 bases and the V segment lost 3 bases, leaving 1 base of the junction unmatched. The CDR3 DNA sequence: TGTGCCAGCAGTGAGACTAGCGGGAGCGAGACCCAGTACTTC. Translated: CASSETSGSETQYF.

This chain connects TRBV30 to TRBJ2-7, with 11 bases identical to TRBD2. With 0 bases clipped from V and 5 bases from J, the junction kept 6 bases outside the gene matches. Germline V lookup: CDR1 GTSNPN, CDR2 SVGIG (reference sequence). This CDR3 contains 15 residues. The CDR3 nucleotides read TGTGCCTGGAGTGTACAACTAGCGGGAGCAGACGAGCAGTACTTC. It yields the protein CAWSVQLAGADEQYF.

The chain is built from TRBV7-9 and TRBJ2-7, with D perhaps matching TRBD2 (6 bases). The CDR3 is made up of 15 amino acids. The V and J ends lost 4 bases and 5 bases respectively, with 18 bases between them. Per germline, CDR1 SEHNR and CDR2 FQNEAQ (reference sequence). The DNA for the CDR3 is TGTGCCAGCAGCTCCGACTGGAGGGAGAGGAACGAGCAGTACTTC. It is translated as CASSSDWRERNEQYF. Based on the CDR3 plus reference TRBV7-9 and TRBJ2-7, the full variable domain is DTGVSQNPRHKITKRGQNVTFRCDPISEHNRLYWYRQTLGQGPEFLTYFQNEAQLEKSRLLSDRFSAERPKGSFSTLEIQRTEQGDSAMYLCASSSDWRERNEQYFGPGTRLTVT.